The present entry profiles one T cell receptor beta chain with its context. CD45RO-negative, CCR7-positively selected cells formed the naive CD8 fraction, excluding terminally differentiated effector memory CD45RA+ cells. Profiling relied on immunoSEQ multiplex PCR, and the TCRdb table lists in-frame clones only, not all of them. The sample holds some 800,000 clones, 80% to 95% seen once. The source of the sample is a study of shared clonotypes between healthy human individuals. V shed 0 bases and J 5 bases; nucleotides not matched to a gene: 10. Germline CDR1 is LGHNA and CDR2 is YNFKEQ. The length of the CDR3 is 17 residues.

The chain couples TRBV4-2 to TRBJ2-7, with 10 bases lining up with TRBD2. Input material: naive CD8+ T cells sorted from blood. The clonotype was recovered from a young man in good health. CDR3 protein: CASSQDFRLAGDHEQYF. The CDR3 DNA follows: TGTGCCAGCAGCCAAGATTTTCGGCTAGCGGGAGACCACGAGCAGTACTTC.